Described below is a single T cell receptor beta chain sequence and its context. The sample carries other DNA sequences with the same CDR3. The data were produced by immunoSEQ multiplex PCR, yet TCRdb's version contains in-frame clones alone and is incomplete. The table records approximately 140,000 clones, 80% to 95% of them present only once. The data are from a study of T cell responses to AZD1222 COVID-19 vaccine. The CDR3 totals 13 residues. V lost 5 bases and J lost 6; bases outside the gene matches: 3. Germline V lookup: CDR1 MNHEY, CDR2 SVGAGI. The sample was peripheral blood, taken 28 days after the second AZD1222 dose. The chain joins TRBV6-5 to TRBJ1-5; 8 positions match TRBD1. The sequence was collected from an adult who received the AZD1222 COVID-19 vaccine. The CDR3 reads CASSPGQGQPQHF. In nucleotides, the CDR3 is TGTGCCAGCAGTCCTGGACAGGGTCAGCCCCAGCATTTT.